The 30 T cell receptor beta chains below were found in one sample sequenced in a study of shared clonotypes between healthy human individuals. TCRdb's table, derived via immunoSEQ multiplex PCR, lists solely in-frame clones and lacks some. This table holds about 770,000 clones, over 55% found once. Material for sequencing was memory CD4+ T cells sorted from blood. Documented subset: CD45RA-negative fraction. The receptor set was obtained from a woman under 40 in good health.

This clone appeared a few times. The V and J genes are TRBV29-1 and TRBJ1-4; D is unclear. Germline CDR1 SQVTM, CDR2 ANQGSEA. CDR3 length: 10 residues. The ends were cut back, 7 bases at V and 3 bases at J, with 3 bases in the middle. The CDR3 DNA reads as TGCAGCGCTGCTAATGAAAAACTGTTTTTT. This encodes CSAANEKLFF.

The chain links TRBV19 to TRBJ2-7; possibly TRBD1 or TRBD2 for D (5 bases each). This CDR3 is built from 14 residues. Germline V CDR1 and CDR2: LNHDA, SQIVND (reference sequence). The V end lost 6 bases, the J end lost 4 bases, and 16 bases lay between the germline ends. CDR3 nucleotides: TGTGCCAGTAGGTCCGGGACCACTGGATACGAGCAGTACTTC. Its protein product is CASRSGTTGYEQYF.

J is TRBJ2-2 and V is TRBV25-1; D could derive from TRBD1 or TRBD2 (6 bases each). Trimming stripped 4 bases from V and 9 bases from J, with 21 bases between. CDR1 and CDR2 from the germline V gene are MGHDK and SYGVNS. This CDR3 has 16 amino acids. Written as DNA, the CDR3 is TGTGCCAGCAGTGGGGGGGCAGGGTTCAAGTTCCGGGAGCTGTTTTTT. Translated, it gives CASSGGAGFKFRELFF. Looking up the rest from reference TRBV25-1 and TRBJ2-2 gives the full variable domain: EADIYQTPRYLVIGTGKKITLECSQTMGHDKMYWYQQDPGMELHLIHYSYGVNSTEKGDLSSESTVSRIRTEHFPLTLESARPSHTSQYLCASSGGAGFKFRELFFGEGSRLTVL.

This CDR3 is CASTETSGSDTQYF. In DNA form, the CDR3 reads TGTGCCAGCACTGAGACTAGCGGTTCAGATACGCAGTATTTT. This sequence joins TRBV2 and TRBJ2-3; TRBD2 matches at 9 bases. Germline CDR1 SNHLY, CDR2 FYNNEI. V lost 7 bases, J lost 4 bases, and 6 bases stayed unmatched. This CDR3 spans 14 amino acids.

The chain combines TRBV7-6 with TRBJ2-1; TRBD1 agrees at 7 bases. This CDR3 has 16 residues. V dropped 0 bases and J dropped 0; count of bases not matched to a gene: 2. Germline-derived CDR1 and CDR2 are SGHVS and FNYEAQ. The CDR3 DNA sequence: TGTGCCAGCAGCTTAGCACAGGGGAGCTCCTACAATGAGCAGTTCTTC. Its protein is CASSLAQGSSYNEQFF.

This clone was seen once. The chain carries TRBV7-9 and TRBJ1-2; D is uncertain. This CDR3 region has 12 residues. The ends were cut back, 1 base at V and 6 bases at J, with 6 bases in the middle. CDR1 and CDR2 from the germline V gene are SEHNR and FQNEAQ (reference sequence). This CDR3 is CASSLGEDGYTF. Here the CDR3 DNA reads TGTGCCAGCAGCTTAGGAGAGGATGGCTACACCTTC. The whole variable domain, remainder taken from reference TRBV7-9 and TRBJ1-2, is DTGVSQNPRHKITKRGQNVTFRCDPISEHNRLYWYRQTLGQGPEFLTYFQNEAQLEKSRLLSDRFSAERPKGSFSTLEIQRTEQGDSAMYLCASSLGEDGYTFGSGTRLTVV.

The chain joins TRBV7-6 to TRBJ1-3; D might be TRBD1 (5 bases). The CDR3 has 15 amino acids. Trimming shortened V by 5 bases and J by 4 bases, and 15 bases separated the two germline ends. The germline V gene has CDR1 SGHVS and CDR2 FNYEAQ. In nucleotides, the CDR3 is TGTGCCAGCAGCACTCGGACACGGAGAGGAAACACCATATATTTT. Its translation is CASSTRTRRGNTIYF.

This rearrangement joins TRBV5-5 to TRBJ2-1; D gene uncertain. Germline CDR1 and CDR2: SGHKS and YYEKEE (reference sequence). The CDR3 covers 12 residues. The ends were cut back, 2 bases at V and 5 bases at J, with 5 bases in the middle. The chain's CDR3 is CASSFFDNEQFF. CDR3 nucleotide sequence: TGTGCCAGCAGCTTCTTTGACAATGAGCAGTTCTTC.

DNA of the CDR3: TGTGCCAGCAGCGGGGTAGCATCGAACACCGGGGAGCTGTTTTTT. Translated, it gives CASSGVASNTGELFF. This sequence joins TRBV9 and TRBJ2-2; D not certain. Germline assignment: CDR1 SGDLS and CDR2 YYNGEE. CDR3 size: 15 residues. The V end was cut by 3 bases, the J end by 0 bases, with 9 bases between.

The genes are TRBV2 and TRBJ2-6; D call uncertain. The CDR3 length is 14 residues. V lost 2 bases and J lost 2, with 4 bases in between. Germline assignment: CDR1 SNHLY and CDR2 FYNNEI. The CDR3 nucleotides are TGTGCCAGCAGTGAAAGGCCTGGGGCCAACGTCCTGACTTTC. It encodes CASSERPGANVLTF.

This clone was seen repeatedly, ten times or more. The V gene is TRBV7-8, the J gene TRBJ2-7, with D perhaps matching TRBD1 (5 bases). Trimming took 6 bases from V and 1 from J, leaving 13 bases between them. Germline CDR1 reads SGHVS; CDR2 reads FQNEAQ. The CDR3 is 14 amino acids. CDR3 protein: CASSFRTHSYEQYF. The CDR3 bases are TGTGCCAGCAGTTTCAGGACACATTCCTACGAGCAGTACTTC.

The V and J genes are TRBV28 and TRBJ2-5; D might be TRBD1 (6 bases). The length of the CDR3 is 14 residues. The germline V gene encodes CDR1 MDHEN and CDR2 SYDVKM. Trimming stripped 2 bases from V and 7 bases from J, with 14 bases between. CDR3 nucleotide sequence: TGTGCCAGCAGTTTACTTCGGACAGAGGGGACCCAGTACTTC. This translates into CASSLLRTEGTQYF.

This clone has a handful of counts. CDR3 protein: CASSPGRGNEKLFF. The DNA of the CDR3 is TGTGCCAGCAGTCCTGGACGGGGGAATGAAAAACTGTTTTTT. The chain has TRBV2 and TRBJ1-4; maybe TRBD1 (5 bases). The CDR3 sequence is 14 residues long. Trimming pared 5 bases from V and 5 bases from J, leaving 12 bases between. Germline V gene lookup returns CDR1 SNHLY and CDR2 FYNNEI.

The rearrangement uses TRBV6-6 and TRBJ2-5; no definite D call. The J call may be faulty, since TRBJ2-7 better matches the DNA end. Germline CDR1 reads MNHNY; CDR2 reads SVGAGI (reference sequence). The CDR3 spans 11 residues. DNA for the CDR3: TGTGCCAGCAAACGCGGCGACGAGCAGTACTTC. Protein sequence: CASKRGDEQYF.

The chain combines TRBV27 with TRBJ1-4; no clear D gene. This CDR3 is 13 amino acids long. Trimming pared 6 bases from V and 12 bases from J, leaving 17 bases between. Germline V gene lookup returns CDR1 MNHEY and CDR2 SMNVEV (reference sequence). The CDR3 bases are TGTGCCAGCAGCAAAGGGAGGGCGAGGGAACTGTTTTTT. It codes for CASSKGRARELFF.

In nucleotides, the CDR3 is TGTGCCAGCACCAGCTACGAGCAGTACTTC. It specifies CASTSYEQYF. The rearrangement uses TRBV6-1 and TRBJ2-7, with D unresolved. Trimming stripped 7 bases from V and 3 bases from J, with 4 bases between. CDR1 and CDR2 from the germline V gene are MNHNS and SASEGT. CDR3 size: 10 residues.

V and J are TRBV29-1 and TRBJ2-3, with D uncertain. Germline V gene data show CDR1 as SQVTM and CDR2 as ANQGSEA. The CDR3 contains 11 residues. DNA of the CDR3: TGCGAGGCTGTAAGTTTAGATACGCAGTATTTT. It encodes CEAVSLDTQYF.

CDR3 residues: CASSLMQGNTEAFF. In DNA form, the CDR3 reads TGTGCCAGCAGCTTAATGCAGGGGAACACTGAAGCTTTCTTT. The chain uses TRBV11-1 and TRBJ1-1, with TRBD1 as a possible D gene (5 bases). Germline-derived CDR1 and CDR2 are SGHAT and FQDESV (reference sequence). The CDR3 contains 14 residues. The V gene lost 2 bases and the J gene lost 1 base, with 8 bases spanning the gap.

This clone was seen once. The chain employs TRBV10-1 and TRBJ1-5; no firm D call. This CDR3 region has 14 residues. Trimming pared 0 bases from V and 6 bases from J, leaving 9 bases between. Germline-derived CDR1 and CDR2 are WNHNN and SYGVQD (reference sequence). CDR3 sequence: CASSESGGSQPQHF. The DNA for the CDR3 is TGCGCCAGCAGTGAGTCTGGAGGGAGTCAGCCCCAGCATTTT.

This chain links TRBV11-2 with TRBJ2-7, with 7 positions matching TRBD1. There are 12 residues in the CDR3. Germline V lookup: CDR1 SGHAT, CDR2 FQNNGV. Trimming took 7 bases from V and 4 from J; bases not matched to a gene: 4. CDR3 sequence: CASTRDSYEQYF. The CDR3 DNA reads TGTGCCAGCACCAGGGACAGTTACGAGCAGTACTTC.

Here the CDR3 DNA reads TGTGCCAGCAGCACAACGGACAGATCGAACACTGAAGCTTTCTTT. This translates into CASSTTDRSNTEAFF. The V gene is TRBV7-9, the J gene TRBJ1-1; a possible D gene is TRBD1 (6 bases). The germline CDR1 and CDR2 sequences are SEHNR and FQNEAQ (reference sequence). This CDR3 comprises 15 residues. The V gene lost 5 bases and the J gene lost 1 base, with 14 bases spanning the gap.

The chain links TRBV2 to TRBJ2-2; 7 positions match TRBD1. V shed 3 bases and J 0 bases; nucleotides not matched to a gene: 1. Germline loops: CDR1 SNHLY, CDR2 FYNNEI. CDR3 length: 15 residues. CDR3 DNA: TGTGCCAGCAGTGAGGACAGGCCGAACACCGGGGAGCTGTTTTTT. This translates into CASSEDRPNTGELFF.

The CDR3 reads CASSTRGLGQPQHF. Here the CDR3 DNA reads TGTGCCAGTAGTACCAGGGGGCTAGGTCAGCCCCAGCATTTT. The rearrangement uses TRBV19 and TRBJ1-5; 8 bases fit TRBD1. With 4 bases clipped from V and 6 bases from J, the junction kept 5 bases outside the gene matches. Germline CDR1 and CDR2: LNHDA and SQIVND (reference sequence). The CDR3 covers 14 residues. The entire variable domain, with the rest obtained from reference TRBV19 and TRBJ1-5, is as follows: DGGITQSPKYLFRKEGQNVTLSCEQNLNHDAMYWYRQDPGQGLRLIYYSQIVNDFQKGDIAEGYSVSREKKESFPLTVTSAQKNPTAFYLCASSTRGLGQPQHFGDGTRLSIL.

The chain recombines TRBV28 with TRBJ1-2; 7 bases agree with TRBD1. Germline values: CDR1 MDHEN, CDR2 SYDVKM. After removal of 7 bases from V and 3 bases from J, the junction contained 11 bases not matched to a gene. This CDR3 region has 15 residues. CDR3 region: CASNRPDRLYYGYTF. The CDR3 DNA follows: TGTGCCAGCAACCGCCCGGACAGGCTTTACTATGGCTACACCTTC.

This chain links TRBV6-1 with TRBJ2-5; TRBD2 aligns across 8 bases. The last part of the DNA fits TRBJ2-7 better; the J call may be wrong. Germline loops: CDR1 MNHNS, CDR2 SASEGT. The CDR3 contains 14 residues. CDR3 protein: CASRRAGESGEQYF. DNA of the CDR3: TGTGCCAGCCGTCGAGCGGGAGAATCCGGCGAGCAGTACTTC.

This chain links TRBV11-2 with TRBJ1-2, with unresolved D. Germline V gene sequence: CDR1 SGHAT, CDR2 FQNNGV. The ends were cut back, 5 bases at V and 4 bases at J, with 17 bases in the middle. This CDR3 has 15 residues. CDR3 loop: CASSRSTGSSYGYTF. In DNA form, the CDR3 reads TGTGCCAGCAGCAGATCGACCGGGAGCTCCTATGGCTACACCTTC.

The V and J genes are TRBV10-2 and TRBJ2-7; 8 positions agree with TRBD1. With 6 bases clipped from V and 7 bases from J, the junction kept 11 bases outside the gene matches. This CDR3 contains 14 residues. The V gene's germline CDR1 is WSHSY and CDR2 SAAADI. CDR3 nucleotide sequence: TGCGCCAGCAGCGCGGACAGGGCCTCCGGTGAGCAGTACTTC. Its translation is CASSADRASGEQYF.

The rearrangement links TRBV10-2 to TRBJ2-1, with 7 bases that match TRBD2. The CDR3 has 18 residues. Germline values: CDR1 WSHSY, CDR2 SAAADI. Trimming removed 0 bases from V and 4 bases from J; junction bases left unmatched: 12. The DNA for the CDR3 is TGCGCCAGCAGTGAGTCGAACGTAGGCGGGAGTAGGTACAATGAGCAGTTCTTC. Translating gives CASSESNVGGSRYNEQFF.

The chain has TRBV5-1 and TRBJ2-7; D is possibly TRBD1 (5 bases). Trimming cost V 4 bases and J 0 bases, with 11 bases left between them. Germline V gives CDR1 SGHRS, CDR2 YFSETQ. The CDR3 covers 14 residues. The CDR3 sequence: CASSPWTSSYEQYF. In DNA form, the CDR3 reads TGCGCCAGCAGCCCCTGGACAAGCTCCTACGAGCAGTACTTC.

The V gene is TRBV14, the J gene TRBJ2-7; 7 bases line up with TRBD2. Per the germline V gene, CDR1 is SGHDN and CDR2 is FVKESK. CDR3 length: 14 amino acids. V was pared by 5 bases and J by 2 bases, with 6 bases of the junction left unmatched. The DNA of the CDR3 is TGTGCCAGCAGCAACTGGGGAGGGCCCTACGAGCAGTACTTC. Amino acids: CASSNWGGPYEQYF.